The source of this T cell receptor (beta chain) is a study of identical twins. TCRdb re-derived calls from the 5' RACE reads in MiXCR, one entry per CDR3 protein. The table lists some 900,000 distinct CDR3 sequences, about 12% of them singletons. The sample also formed part of further work on yellow fever vaccine responses in identical twins.

This receptor was obtained from a woman between 18 and 29 years old in good health. Sequencing used PBMCs.

The DNA for the CDR3 is TGTGCCAGCAGACTTGGACAGAGTTATGGCTACACCTTC. As protein: CASRLGQSYGYTF. This sequence joins TRBV28 and TRBJ1-2; D perhaps matches TRBD1 (6 bases). The CDR3 totals 13 residues. From germline, CDR1 is MDHEN and CDR2 SYDVKM. V shed 6 bases and J shed 5 bases, with 13 bases lying between them.